This T cell receptor beta chain came from a study of beta chain features in type 1 diabetes. Study background: Sorted cells numbering roughly 100,000,000 were examined across all samples. Study-level findings and limits: More deletions and fewer insertions at VDJ junctions were found in patients with type 1 diabetes. The naive, central memory and Treg TCRB repertoires of patients appeared to be more similar to one another than those of healthy donors.

Note on this clone: Its target is not known.

Expressed TCRB transcripts got sequenced, as all isolated RNA was reverse transcribed. The method was immunoSEQ multiplex PCR; TCRdb's version includes in-frame clones alone and lacks a portion of them. The sample has 500,000 to 700,000 clones; about 16% are singletons. Sorting that relied on CD45RO/CCR7/CD25/CD127/CD95/CD27 yielded CD4+ naive, central memory, regulatory and stem cell-like memory cells. V gave up 2 bases and J gave up 11 bases, with 16 bases separating them. The CDR3 sequence is 14 residues long. Germline values: CDR1 SGHTA, CDR2 FQGNSA. The receptor comes from a man younger than 35 in good health. Sequencing was carried out using naive CD4+ T cells from blood. The chain links TRBV7-2 to TRBJ2-1; D might be TRBD1 (5 bases). The CDR3 DNA sequence: TGTGCCAGCAGCTTAACCTCCACAGGCACTAAGCAGTTCTTC. Its protein product is CASSLTSTGTKQFF. The whole variable domain, remainder taken from reference TRBV7-2 and TRBJ2-1, is GAGVSQSPSNKVTEKGKDVELRCDPISGHTALYWYRQSLGQGLEFLIYFQGNSAPDKSGLPSDRFSAERTGGSVSTLTIQRTQQEDSAVYLCASSLTSTGTKQFFGPGTRLTVL.